This T cell receptor beta chain comes out of a study of T-cell memory formation after mild COVID-19. General study points: Balance between CD4 and CD8 was seen in clones contracting day 15 to 85, and a CD4+ lean was seen in later expanders.

To note about this clonotype: Antigen unknown.

The germline V gene has CDR1 SGHVS and CDR2 FQNEAQ. This CDR3 comprises 16 residues. Trimming removed 5 bases from V and 4 bases from J, with 20 bases in between. TCRdb called the 5' RACE reads again in MiXCR, with one record for every CDR3 protein. The table shows 200,000 or so distinct CDR3 sequences, with around 20% occurring only once. The sample comprised PBMCs or a T cell subset sorted from them (not recorded which). The rearrangement joins TRBV7-8 to TRBJ1-2; D unclear. This receptor was obtained from an adult woman who had mild COVID-19 (a few samples of this study predate the infection). Cell type and time point are not known. CDR3 coding DNA: TGTGCCAGCAGCAGCCGGACGCGTTTTGACGGCTATGGCTACACCTTC. It is translated as CASSSRTRFDGYGYTF.